One and the same sample provided the 17 T cell receptor beta chains below, sequenced in a study of blood T cell repertoires in COVID-19. Data came from immunoSEQ multiplex PCR; TCRdb stores just in-frame clones and leaves some out. Among approximately 140,000 clones listed, roughly 84% were seen once. The source material was peripheral blood. The origin of the receptors is a man in his sixties or seventies with acute or convalescent COVID-19.

The V call is TRBV6-5, the J call TRBJ1-5; 8 bases fit TRBD1. The CDR3 sequence is 15 residues long. With 6 bases clipped from V and 6 bases from J, the junction kept 10 bases outside the gene matches. From germline, CDR1 is MNHEY and CDR2 SVGAGI. CDR3 in amino acids: CASRARQGAGQPQHF. The DNA for the CDR3 is TGTGCCAGCAGGGCGAGGCAGGGGGCTGGTCAGCCCCAGCATTTT.

This chain joins TRBV12-3 or TRBV12-4 and TRBJ1-1; a weak D match, TRBD1 (5 bases). V lost 4 bases to trimming and J lost 11 bases, with 14 bases between them. CDR3 length: 12 amino acids. CDR3 region: CASSWAGPSAFF. The CDR3 nucleotides read TGTGCCAGCAGTTGGGCAGGGCCCTCGGCTTTCTTT.

Points on this clone: The sample carries other DNA sequences with the same CDR3. V gene TRBV9 combines with J gene TRBJ1-1; TRBD1 might be the D (6 bases). V lost 5 bases to trimming and J lost 0 bases, with 11 bases between them. This CDR3 is 14 amino acids long. CDR1 SGDLS and CDR2 YYNGEE come from the germline V gene. The CDR3 spells CASSAGQMNTEAFF. The CDR3 DNA reads as TGTGCCAGCAGTGCAGGACAGATGAACACTGAAGCTTTCTTT.

V is TRBV29-1 and J is TRBJ2-3; the D gene is possibly TRBD1 (5 bases). The germline gives CDR1 SQVTM, CDR2 ANQGSEA. Trimming removed 2 bases at V and 8 bases at J, with 17 bases between. This CDR3 contains 14 residues. The CDR3 DNA reads TGCAGCGTTGAACTAGGGCAGGGTGTGGGTACGCAGTATTTT. Translating gives CSVELGQGVGTQYF.

In this sample, this clone turned up a few times. The chain recombines TRBV2 with TRBJ1-5; D is ambiguous. V gave up 3 bases and J gave up 5 bases, with 8 bases separating them. Looked up from germline, CDR1 is SNHLY and CDR2 is FYNNEI. The CDR3 runs to 13 residues. CDR3: CASSDRGYQPQHF. Written as DNA, the CDR3 is TGTGCCAGCAGTGACCGGGGTTATCAGCCCCAGCATTTT.

The V and J genes are TRBV11-2 and TRBJ2-7; the match to TRBD1 covers 10 bases. Germline V gene lookup returns CDR1 SGHAT and CDR2 FQNNGV. V was pared by 8 bases and J by 7 bases, with 11 bases of the junction left unmatched. The CDR3 sequence is 14 residues long. CDR3 loop: CASRVGTGAGEQYF. The CDR3 nucleotides are TGTGCCAGCCGCGTTGGGACAGGGGCTGGGGAGCAGTACTTC.

V gene TRBV12-3 or TRBV12-4 combines with J gene TRBJ2-2; D unclear. CDR3 length: 11 residues. V shed 7 bases and J shed 6 bases, with 6 bases lying between them. CDR3 sequence: CASTLSGELFF. In DNA, the CDR3 is TGTGCCAGCACCCTATCCGGGGAGCTGTTTTTT.

J is TRBJ2-2 and V is TRBV6-1; the match to TRBD2 covers 8 bases. With 2 bases clipped from V and 3 bases from J, the junction kept 2 bases outside the gene matches. The CDR3 has 15 residues. Germline V gene sequence: CDR1 MNHNS, CDR2 SASEGT. CDR3: CASSETSGYTGELFF. As DNA, the CDR3 is TGTGCCAGCAGTGAAACTAGCGGATACACCGGGGAGCTGTTTTTT.

The V gene is TRBV5-1, the J gene TRBJ1-1, with a weak D call TRBD1 (6 bases). This CDR3 is built from 13 residues. Trimming stripped 4 bases from V and 0 bases from J, with 7 bases between. Germline V gives CDR1 SGHRS, CDR2 YFSETQ. CDR3 DNA sequence: TGCGCCAGCAGCAGGGACATGAACACTGAAGCTTTCTTT. This codes for CASSRDMNTEAFF.

The rearrangement links TRBV3-1 (or the pseudogene TRBV3-2) to TRBJ1-5, with a tentative D call TRBD1 (6 bases). The germline V gene has CDR1 LGHDT and CDR2 YNNKEL (reference sequence). Trimming removed 1 base from V and 2 bases from J, with 6 bases in between. The CDR3 consists of 14 residues. This chain's CDR3 is CASSQAGGNQPQHF. CDR3 in DNA: TGTGCCAGCAGCCAAGCAGGGGGCAATCAGCCCCAGCATTTT.

The chain carries TRBV27 and TRBJ2-3, with 9 nucleotides matching TRBD1. V shed 3 bases, J shed 6 bases, and the junction held 10 bases outside the gene matches. The V gene's germline CDR1 is MNHEY and CDR2 SMNVEV (reference sequence). The CDR3 spans 16 residues. The CDR3 nucleotides are TGTGCCAGCAGTTTTGGGACAGGGAGTTTTATGGATACGCAGTATTTT. Translation: CASSFGTGSFMDTQYF.

In this sample, this clone turned up once. The gene calls are TRBV30 and TRBJ2-7; the match to TRBD1 covers 7 bases. The CDR3 has 14 residues. The germline V gene has CDR1 GTSNPN and CDR2 SVGIG (reference sequence). V was clipped by 1 base and J by 5 bases; unmatched bases: 8. This chain's CDR3 is CAWSAIDRVHEQYF. The CDR3 coding sequence is TGTGCCTGGAGTGCAATTGACAGGGTCCACGAGCAGTACTTC.

The chain is built from TRBV7-3 and TRBJ1-1; D is undetermined. The V end was cut by 4 bases, the J end by 1 base, with 10 bases between. Looked up from germline, CDR1 is SGHTA and CDR2 is FQGTGA. The CDR3 runs to 14 residues. This chain's CDR3 is CASSSGDSNTEAFF. The CDR3 DNA reads as TGTGCCAGCAGCTCCGGGGATTCGAACACTGAAGCTTTCTTT.

The V and J genes are TRBV25-1 and TRBJ2-5; tentative D call: TRBD1 (7 bases). The CDR3 sequence is 14 residues long. The V gene's germline CDR1 is MGHDK and CDR2 SYGVNS. V was shortened by 3 bases and J by 5 bases, with 13 bases between the two germline ends. The CDR3 region is CASSEKQGRETQYF. CDR3 nucleotide sequence: TGTGCCAGCAGTGAGAAACAGGGGAGGGAGACCCAGTACTTC.

As to this clone: Sequence at one end of the junction differs from germline and may be a read error. This chain joins TRBV3-1 (or the pseudogene TRBV3-2) and TRBJ1-2; D possibly corresponds to TRBD1 (6 bases). Germline assignment: CDR1 LGHDT and CDR2 YNNKEL (reference sequence). This CDR3 has 14 residues. The CDR3 nucleotides are TGTGCCAGCAGCTACCGAGACCCGACAGGAACAACAACTTTC. Protein: CASSYRDPTGTTTF.

CDR3 DNA sequence: TGCAGCGGGTCGGGGAGAGGAAACACTGAAGCTTTCTTT. Translating gives CSGSGRGNTEAFF. The chain carries TRBV29-1 and TRBJ1-1; D remains unclear. V gave up 7 bases and J gave up 2 bases, with 14 bases separating them. Germline V gene sequence: CDR1 SQVTM, CDR2 ANQGSEA. The CDR3 has 13 residues.

This chain uses TRBV19 with TRBJ2-3; possible D gene TRBD1, 5 bases. With 6 bases removed from V and 2 bases from J, the gap between germline ends came to 12 bases. Germline CDR1 reads LNHDA; CDR2 reads SQIVND (reference sequence). This CDR3 has 14 amino acids. CDR3: CASSVTVATDTQYF. The CDR3 coding sequence is TGTGCCAGTAGCGTGACAGTAGCCACAGATACGCAGTATTTT.